This passage covers 31 T cell receptor beta chains from one sample sequenced in a study of shared T cell receptors in the human thymus. Measured with immunoSEQ multiplex PCR; TCRdb has only the in-frame clones, and not every one. The sample gives almost 550,000 clones, approximately 78% of which show up once; roughly 0.013% is in the top ten. The same data also went into a second study, on human thymus T cells.

The specimen sequenced was thymocytes. The receptors stem from a boy younger than two with a congenital heart defect.

The rearrangement links TRBV2 to TRBJ2-5; tentatively, D is TRBD2 (6 bases). The V end lost 4 bases, the J end lost 9 bases, and 18 bases lay between the germline ends. In germline, CDR1 is SNHLY, CDR2 FYNNEI. The CDR3 is 14 residues long. The CDR3 bases are TGTGCCAGCAGTGCGCGGGACCCAAGTACGGCCCAGTACTTC. Its translation is CASSARDPSTAQYF.

The J gene is TRBJ2-7, the V gene TRBV10-3; 14 bases align to TRBD2. This CDR3 comprises 19 residues. Germline trimming cut 5 bases from V and 1 base from J; bases unmatched to any gene: 13. CDR1 ENHRY and CDR2 SYGVKD come from the germline V gene. The CDR3 nucleotides are TGTGCCATCAGTACTACCGGGACTAGCGGGGGCCGAAGGTCCTACGAGCAGTACTTC. It encodes CAISTTGTSGGRRSYEQYF.

This clone came up once. This sequence joins TRBV19 and TRBJ1-1, with D possibly TRBD1 on 6 matching bases. With 1 base removed from V and 4 bases from J, the gap between germline ends came to 10 bases. The CDR3 has 14 residues. Per germline, CDR1 LNHDA and CDR2 SQIVND (reference sequence). The CDR3 DNA follows: TGTGCCAGTAGTATAGGGGGAGGGGGCACTGAAGCTTTCTTT. As protein: CASSIGGGGTEAFF. Full variable domain (outside the CDR3, taken from reference TRBV19 and TRBJ1-1): DGGITQSPKYLFRKEGQNVTLSCEQNLNHDAMYWYRQDPGQGLRLIYYSQIVNDFQKGDIAEGYSVSREKKESFPLTVTSAQKNPTAFYLCASSIGGGGTEAFFGQGTRLTVV.

There are a few counts of this clone. The chain has TRBV12-5 and TRBJ2-1; TRBD2 matches at 9 bases. Trimming took 3 bases from V and 9 from J; bases not matched to a gene: 21. There are 19 residues in the CDR3. From germline, CDR1 is LGHNT and CDR2 FRNRAP. The CDR3 protein is CASGFWGAPNSGSLPEQFF. CDR3 nucleotide sequence: TGTGCTAGTGGTTTTTGGGGGGCTCCGAATAGCGGGAGCCTCCCTGAGCAGTTCTTC.

Turning to this clone: One end of the junction fails to match germline, which may point to a read error. This chain links TRBV11-3 with TRBJ2-2; D call uncertain. The CDR3 totals 15 residues. Germline V lookup: CDR1 SGHNT, CDR2 YENEEA. This CDR3 reads CASSLDSGNTGELFF. The CDR3, as DNA: TGTGCCAGCAGCCTAGATTCGGGGAACACCGGGGAGCTGTTTTTT.

The chain has TRBV27 and TRBJ2-1; 7 bases are shared with TRBD2. After removal of 3 bases from V and 5 bases from J, the junction contained 7 bases not matched to a gene. CDR3 size: 15 residues. Germline V lookup: CDR1 MNHEY, CDR2 SMNVEV (reference sequence). The CDR3 nucleotides read TGTGCCAGCAGTTTTTTATGGGAGGGGAACAATGAGCAGTTCTTC. Protein sequence: CASSFLWEGNNEQFF.

CDR3 in DNA: TGTGCCAGCAGCTTACCAGAGCGGGACCCCTACGAGCAGTACTTC. Translating it yields CASSLPERDPYEQYF. V usage is TRBV11-3 and J usage is TRBJ2-7; 7 bases are a match to TRBD2. V lost 2 bases, J lost 2 bases, and 6 bases stayed unmatched. The CDR3 extends over 15 amino acids. The V gene's germline CDR1 is SGHNT and CDR2 YENEEA.

Only one count was recorded for this clone. The chain has TRBV10-1 and TRBJ2-3, with 7 positions matching TRBD2. Germline V gives CDR1 WNHNN, CDR2 SYGVQD (reference sequence). There are 17 residues in the CDR3. V shed 3 bases and J 0 bases; nucleotides not matched to a gene: 9. This chain's CDR3 is CASSDEREGSSTDTQYF. The CDR3 region has the DNA TGCGCCAGCAGTGATGAGAGGGAGGGATCTAGCACAGATACGCAGTATTTT.

This rearrangement joins TRBV14 to TRBJ1-1; no firm D call. Trimming stripped 6 bases from V and 1 base from J, with 3 bases between. CDR3 size: 11 residues. CDR1 and CDR2 from the germline V gene are SGHDN and FVKESK. The CDR3 here is CASSQNTEAFF. The CDR3 nucleotides read TGTGCCAGCAGTCAGAACACTGAAGCTTTCTTT.

The rearrangement links TRBV27 to TRBJ2-7; TRBD1 might be the D (6 bases). V dropped 2 bases and J dropped 1 base, with 12 bases sitting between them. Germline V gene data show CDR1 as MNHEY and CDR2 as SMNVEV (reference sequence). The CDR3 is 15 amino acids. The CDR3 region is CASSLRGSLSYEQYF. In DNA form, the CDR3 reads TGTGCCAGCAGTTTAAGGGGGAGTCTTTCCTACGAGCAGTACTTC.

The J gene is TRBJ2-5, the V gene TRBV4-1; 7 nucleotides line up with TRBD1. This CDR3 contains 15 residues. From germline, CDR1 is MGHRA and CDR2 YSYEKL. The trim removed 1 base at V and 3 bases at J, leaving 5 bases unmatched. The CDR3 region is CASSQAGQGEETQYF. In DNA form, the CDR3 reads TGCGCCAGCAGCCAAGCTGGCCAGGGGGAAGAGACCCAGTACTTC.

This clone has more than one count but fewer than ten. This chain links TRBV30 with TRBJ2-7; 7 bases agree with TRBD2. This CDR3 contains 15 residues. Germline CDR1 is GTSNPN and CDR2 is SVGIG (reference sequence). Losses at the gene ends were 0 bases for V and 6 bases for J; bases not matched to a gene: 11. CDR3 protein: CAWSVYGAGTREQYF. CDR3 DNA: TGTGCCTGGAGTGTATATGGAGCGGGAACTCGCGAGCAGTACTTC. Full variable domain (remainder filled in from reference TRBV30 and TRBJ2-7): SQTIHQWPATLVQPVGSPLSLECTVEGTSNPNLYWYRQAAGRGLQLLFYSVGIGQISSEVPQNLSASRPQDRQFILSSKKLLLSDSGFYLCAWSVYGAGTREQYFGPGTRLTVT.

The CDR3 DNA sequence: TGCAGCGTTGAAGACGGCACAGAGCCCTACGAGCAGTACTTC. Translation: CSVEDGTEPYEQYF. The chain carries TRBV29-1 and TRBJ2-7; D gene uncertain. The CDR3 is made up of 14 amino acids. Germline V lookup: CDR1 SQVTM, CDR2 ANQGSEA. Trimming took 0 bases from V and 2 from J, leaving 11 bases between them.

The V gene is TRBV6-1, the J gene TRBJ2-7, with TRBD1 identical over 8 bases. J was trimmed by 0 bases and V by 5 bases; bases with no gene match: 6. There are 15 residues in the CDR3. The germline gives CDR1 MNHNS, CDR2 SASEGT. The CDR3 DNA follows: TGTGCCAGCAGTCGCGGACAGGGAAGCTCCTACGAGCAGTACTTC. This codes for CASSRGQGSSYEQYF.

The rearrangement joins TRBV18 to TRBJ1-5; 7 bases fit TRBD1. This CDR3 has 15 amino acids. Germline assignment: CDR1 KGHSH and CDR2 LQKENI. The V and J ends lost 6 bases and 3 bases, in that order; junction bases with no gene match: 8. CDR3 nucleotide sequence: TGTGCCAGCTCCCCCCTTGGGACAGACAATCAGCCCCAGCATTTT. Its translation: CASSPLGTDNQPQHF.

V usage is TRBV11-2 and J usage is TRBJ2-5; maybe TRBD1 (5 bases). The length of the CDR3 is 16 residues. Germline loops: CDR1 SGHAT, CDR2 FQNNGV. Trimming removed 2 bases from V and 3 bases from J, with 16 bases in between. CDR3 nucleotide sequence: TGTGCCAGCAGCTTATTGGGGCGGAGCTCCAAAGAGACCCAGTACTTC. As protein: CASSLLGRSSKETQYF.

CDR3 amino acids: CASSTDRTGPKYF. The DNA of the CDR3 is TGTGCCAGTAGTACAGACCGGACAGGCCCGAAGTACTTC. This chain uses TRBV19 with TRBJ2-7; 7 bases are shared with TRBD1. Germline V gene sequence: CDR1 LNHDA, CDR2 SQIVND (reference sequence). Trimming at V came to 4 bases and at J to 11 bases, leaving 11 bases not matched to a gene. This CDR3 spans 13 amino acids.

The rearrangement joins TRBV6-5 to TRBJ1-2; no firm D call. CDR1 is MNHEY and CDR2 is SVGAGI in the germline V gene. The CDR3 extends over 16 amino acids. The V and J ends lost 4 bases and 6 bases respectively, with 21 bases between them. This chain's CDR3 is CASSFATSPRVDGYTF. The CDR3 DNA reads as TGTGCCAGCAGTTTCGCTACGTCCCCTCGGGTTGATGGCTACACCTTC.

The table lists this clone with a few counts. The chain combines TRBV5-5 with TRBJ1-3, with D tentatively TRBD1 (5 bases). The V gene lost 4 bases and the J gene lost 3 bases, with 14 bases spanning the gap. The CDR3 covers 15 residues. Germline CDR1 reads SGHKS; CDR2 reads YYEKEE (reference sequence). Written as DNA, the CDR3 is TGTGCCAGCAGCCCTATCCAGGGAAATGGAAACACCATATATTTT. This gives the protein CASSPIQGNGNTIYF.

V gene TRBV7-2 combines with J gene TRBJ1-5; TRBD1 might be the D (5 bases). Trimming left V 1 base short and J 7 bases short, with 14 bases between. The CDR3 loop spans 15 amino acids. CDR1 and CDR2 from the germline V gene are SGHTA and FQGNSA. CDR3 in amino acids: CASSLGAGPSQPQHF. DNA of the CDR3: TGTGCCAGCAGCTTAGGAGCAGGGCCGAGCCAGCCCCAGCATTTT.

The chain links TRBV2 to TRBJ2-2; 12 nucleotides align to TRBD2. Germline assignment: CDR1 SNHLY and CDR2 FYNNEI. This CDR3 spans 15 amino acids. V lost 7 bases and J lost 5; bases outside the gene matches: 5. Written as DNA, the CDR3 is TGTGCCAGCATTCTAGCGGGAGGGGGGACCGGGGAGCTGTTTTTT. Translation: CASILAGGGTGELFF. Looking up the rest from reference TRBV2 and TRBJ2-2 gives the full variable domain: EPEVTQTPSHQVTQMGQEVILRCVPISNHLYFYWYRQILGQKVEFLVSFYNNEISEKSEIFDDQFSVERPDGSNFTLKIRSTKLEDSAMYFCASILAGGGTGELFFGEGSRLTVL.

The sample holds one count of this clone. V usage is TRBV7-9 and J usage is TRBJ2-7; 10 bases align to TRBD2. CDR1 and CDR2 (germline): SEHNR, FQNEAQ (reference sequence). J was trimmed by 5 bases and V by 6 bases; bases with no gene match: 7. This CDR3 has 14 amino acids. CDR3 nucleotides: TGTGCCAGCAGGACAGCGGGAGGGCCCGACGAGCAGTACTTC. Amino acids: CASRTAGGPDEQYF.

J is TRBJ2-7 and V is TRBV28, with 7 bases identical to TRBD1. The CDR3 length is 15 residues. V trimming: 3 bases; J trimming: 2 bases; junction bases outside the gene matches: 7. Germline V gene lookup returns CDR1 MDHEN and CDR2 SYDVKM. The CDR3 region is CASSFPTDRAYEQYF. CDR3 bases: TGTGCCAGCAGTTTCCCTACCGACAGGGCCTACGAGCAGTACTTC. The entire variable domain, with the rest obtained from reference TRBV28 and TRBJ2-7, is as follows: DVKVTQSSRYLVKRTGEKVFLECVQDMDHENMFWYRQDPGLGLRLIYFSYDVKMKEKGDIPEGYSVSREKKERFSLILESASTNQTSMYLCASSFPTDRAYEQYFGPGTRLTVT.

V usage is TRBV25-1 and J usage is TRBJ2-1, with 7 bases that match TRBD1. The CDR3 sequence is 15 residues long. V shed 4 bases, J shed 4 bases, and the junction held 7 bases outside the gene matches. Germline V CDR1 and CDR2: MGHDK, SYGVNS. CDR3 nucleotides: TGTGCCAGCAGTGTTATGGGACAGAATTACAATGAGCAGTTCTTC. This encodes CASSVMGQNYNEQFF.

V gene TRBV18 combines with J gene TRBJ2-7, with D possibly being TRBD1 (6 bases). CDR3 size: 17 residues. V lost 3 bases, J lost 0 bases, and 18 bases lay in between. Germline CDR1 KGHSH, CDR2 LQKENI. The CDR3 spells CASSPEYSRGSSYEQYF. The CDR3, as DNA: TGTGCCAGCTCACCCGAATATTCCAGGGGAAGCTCCTACGAGCAGTACTTC.

V usage is TRBV2 and J usage is TRBJ2-3; unclear D gene. Germline CDR1 and CDR2: SNHLY and FYNNEI. CDR3 size: 10 residues. V lost 11 bases and J 3 bases, leaving 6 bases between the germline ends. CDR3 in DNA: TGTGCCTACGGGACAGATACGCAGTATTTT. This encodes CAYGTDTQYF.

In DNA, the CDR3 is TGTGCCAGCAGCTTGGCCGGGAGGGCCAGGAATGAGCAGTTCTTC. Protein sequence: CASSLAGRARNEQFF. This chain joins TRBV5-6 and TRBJ2-1; 8 bases align to TRBD2. Germline CDR1 and CDR2: SGHDT and YYEEEE. This CDR3 comprises 15 residues. Unmatched junction bases numbered 6, after V lost 0 bases and J lost 7 bases.

The chain uses TRBV11-3 and TRBJ2-3; TRBD2 matches at 11 bases. Germline assignment: CDR1 SGHNT and CDR2 YENEEA. This CDR3 has 16 amino acids. The junction had 6 bases not matched to a gene; V was cut back by 5 bases and J by 2 bases. DNA for the CDR3: TGTGCCAGCAGCCTAAGACTAGCGGGATACACAGATACGCAGTATTTT. Its protein is CASSLRLAGYTDTQYF.

The V and J genes are TRBV7-2 and TRBJ1-1; D gene ambiguous. Trimming stripped 3 bases from V and 3 bases from J, with 8 bases between. Germline loops: CDR1 SGHTA, CDR2 FQGNSA. This CDR3 is built from 13 residues. In DNA, the CDR3 is TGTGCCAGCAGCTTTGGGGAGGACACTGAAGCTTTCTTT. Its translation: CASSFGEDTEAFF.

The chain combines TRBV14 with TRBJ2-7, with D tentatively TRBD2 (5 bases). The CDR3 spans 17 residues. CDR1 is SGHDN, CDR2 FVKESK, per germline. V shed 0 bases and J shed 0 bases, with 15 bases lying between them. In DNA, the CDR3 is TGTGCCAGCAGCCAAGAAGAGAGGACTTACAGCTCCTACGAGCAGTACTTC. This encodes CASSQEERTYSSYEQYF. The whole variable domain, remainder taken from reference TRBV14 and TRBJ2-7, is EAGVTQFPSHSVIEKGQTVTLRCDPISGHDNLYWYRRVMGKEIKFLLHFVKESKQDESGMPNNRFLAERTGGTYSTLKVQPAELEDSGVYFCASSQEERTYSSYEQYFGPGTRLTVT.

The J gene is TRBJ2-7, the V gene TRBV28; possibly TRBD1 for D (5 bases). This CDR3 is 14 amino acids long. Deletions cut 4 bases from V and 5 bases from J, with 15 bases between. Per germline, CDR1 MDHEN and CDR2 SYDVKM. The CDR3 sequence is CASSYRTRPHEQYF. The DNA for the CDR3 is TGTGCCAGCAGTTACAGGACCCGCCCCCACGAGCAGTACTTC.